The table lists the clone carrying this TCR beta chain with a few counts. Clones were read by immunoSEQ multiplex PCR, and TCRdb kept only the in-frame ones, dropping some. The table includes around 220,000 clones, approximately 91% detected once. CDR3 length equals 12 residues. From germline, CDR1 is MNHEY and CDR2 SVGAGI. V lost 5 bases and J lost 3, with 6 bases in between. The data belong to a study of blood T cell repertoires in COVID-19. At the level of the study: COVID-19 samples from acute and convalescent phases originated in the United States, Italy and Spain.

Sequenced sample: peripheral blood. This receptor was identified in a woman aged 40 to 49 who had recovered from COVID-19. The chain has TRBV6-5 and TRBJ2-3; D ambiguous. CDR3 sequence reads: CASSMYTDTQYF. The CDR3 nucleotides read TGTGCCAGCAGTATGTATACAGATACGCAGTATTTT.